The 30 T cell receptor beta chains given below trace back to one sample, sequenced in a study of blood T cells in healthy people across ages. Sample-barcoded 5' priming and a J-beta primer mix drove a second PCR of roughly 6 to 12 cycles. A single record per CDR3 protein comes from TCRdb applying MiXCR to the 5' RACE reads. Seen here are roughly 730,000 distinct CDR3 sequences, 56% observed once, and the top ten hold more than 25%. Sequencing used blood. These receptors were taken from a man aged 40-49 years in good health.

The J gene is TRBJ2-1, the V gene TRBV5-1; D is ambiguous. This CDR3 region has 16 residues. The ends were cut back, 4 bases at V and 1 base at J, with 15 bases in the middle. Germline-derived CDR1 and CDR2 are SGHRS and YFSETQ. The CDR3 loop is CASSIEPPASYNEQFF. The CDR3 DNA is TGCGCCAGCAGCATCGAGCCTCCAGCATCCTACAATGAGCAGTTCTTC.

There are a few counts of this clonotype. This rearrangement joins TRBV6-1 to TRBJ2-1; D perhaps matches TRBD2 (5 bases). Germline CDR1 MNHNS, CDR2 SASEGT. There are 15 residues in the CDR3. The V end lost 0 bases, the J end lost 2 bases, and 8 bases lay between the germline ends. The CDR3 region is CASSEAALAYNEQFF. The DNA for the CDR3 is TGTGCCAGCAGTGAAGCAGCACTAGCCTACAATGAGCAGTTCTTC.

The rearrangement uses TRBV9 and TRBJ1-1; D call uncertain. CDR1 and CDR2 (germline): SGDLS, YYNGEE. V lost 0 bases to trimming and J lost 2 bases, with 5 bases between them. The CDR3 is made up of 13 amino acids. The CDR3, as DNA: TGTGCCAGCAGCGTAGAGGACAACACTGAAGCTTTCTTT. Translating it yields CASSVEDNTEAFF. Combining the CDR3 with reference TRBV9 and TRBJ1-1 gives the whole variable domain DSGVTQTPKHLITATGQRVTLRCSPRSGDLSVYWYQQSLDQGLQFLIQYYNGEERAKGNILERFSAQQFPDLHSELNLSSLELGDSALYFCASSVEDNTEAFFGQGTRLTVV.

This clonotype was seen a handful of times. One end of the junction is discordant with germline, which a read error may explain. The chain carries TRBV15 and TRBJ1-5; D possibly corresponds to TRBD1 (5 bases). The germline V gene encodes CDR1 LNHNV and CDR2 YYDKDF (reference sequence). The CDR3 loop spans 14 amino acids. The CDR3 reads CVTAPGNGNQPQHF. CDR3 nucleotides: TGTGTCACCGCGCCAGGGAACGGGAATCAGCCCCAGCATTTT. The variable domain in full, with the rest retrieved from reference TRBV15 and TRBJ1-5, is DAMVIQNPRYQVTQFGKPVTLSCSQTLNHNVMYWYQQKSSQAPKLLFHYYDKDFNNEADTPDNFQSRRPNTSFCFLDIRSPGLGDTAMYLCVTAPGNGNQPQHFGDGTRLSIL.

The chain joins TRBV15 to TRBJ2-7, with 11 bases matching TRBD2. J lost 7 bases, V lost 3 bases, and 2 bases had no gene match. CDR3 length equals 13 residues. The germline gives CDR1 LNHNV, CDR2 YYDKDF (reference sequence). The CDR3 nucleotides are TGTGCCACCAGCAGCCTAGCGGGAGGAGAGCAGTACTTC. Its protein is CATSSLAGGEQYF.

This clonotype has a handful of counts. The V and J genes are TRBV6-6 and TRBJ2-7, with D unclear. The CDR3 has 14 amino acids. Germline V gene data show CDR1 as MNHNY and CDR2 as SVGAGI (reference sequence). Between the trimmed V and J ends, which lost 2 bases and 0 bases, there was a span of 8 bases. DNA of the CDR3: TGTGCCAGCAGTTACCTGAGAAGCTCCTACGAGCAGTACTTC. Amino acid sequence: CASSYLRSSYEQYF.

In this sample, this clonotype turned up a few times. The chain is built from TRBV5-1 and TRBJ2-5, with 7 bases lining up with TRBD1. The germline V gene has CDR1 SGHRS and CDR2 YFSETQ. The CDR3 has 14 amino acids. V lost 4 bases and J lost 1; bases outside the gene matches: 4. The CDR3 protein is CASSVGQLQETQYF. CDR3 nucleotide sequence: TGCGCCAGCAGCGTGGGACAGCTCCAAGAGACCCAGTACTTC.

This clonotype was recorded a few times. The rearrangement uses TRBV3-1 and TRBJ2-3; the match to TRBD1 covers 7 bases. The CDR3 runs to 16 residues. Unmatched junction bases numbered 9, after V lost 6 bases and J lost 0 bases. CDR1 and CDR2 from the germline V gene are LGHDT and YNNKEL (reference sequence). The CDR3 nucleotides are TGTGCCAGCAGGGCCACAGGGGCGGTGAGCACAGATACGCAGTATTTT. This translates into CASRATGAVSTDTQYF.

Only one count was recorded for this clonotype. The chain couples TRBV6-5 to TRBJ2-7; 10 nucleotides line up with TRBD2. Unmatched junction bases numbered 7, after V lost 10 bases and J lost 1 base. The CDR3 covers 14 residues. The germline gives CDR1 MNHEY, CDR2 SVGAGI. The CDR3 region has the DNA TGTGCCACCAGACTTAGCGGGGGGTCCTACGAGCAGTACTTC. This codes for CATRLSGGSYEQYF.

This clonotype was counted only a few times. V gene TRBV7-6 combines with J gene TRBJ2-3; D not certain. Germline V gene sequence: CDR1 SGHVS, CDR2 FNYEAQ. CDR3 length equals 15 residues. The V gene lost 3 bases and the J gene lost 1 base, with 11 bases spanning the gap. CDR3 amino acids: CASSFLVDGTDTQYF. The DNA of the CDR3 is TGTGCCAGCAGCTTTCTAGTGGACGGCACAGATACGCAGTATTTT. The full variable domain, with the rest looked up from reference TRBV7-6 and TRBJ2-3, is GAGVSQSPRYKVTKRGQDVALRCDPISGHVSLYWYRQALGQGPEFLTYFNYEAQQDKSGLPNDRFSAERPEGSISTLTIQRTEQRDSAMYRCASSFLVDGTDTQYFGPGTRLTVL.

The CDR3 region is CSDQTRFDEQFF. The CDR3 DNA follows: TGCAGCGACCAGACTAGATTCGATGAGCAGTTCTTC. The rearrangement links TRBV29-1 to TRBJ2-1, with a weak D call TRBD2 (6 bases). Germline-derived CDR1 and CDR2 are SQVTM and ANQGSEA. V was trimmed by 7 bases and J by 8 bases, leaving 15 bases between them. This CDR3 region has 12 residues.

This sequence joins TRBV10-3 and TRBJ2-5; D may match TRBD1 or TRBD2 (6 bases each). Germline V gene data show CDR1 as ENHRY and CDR2 as SYGVKD. This CDR3 has 15 residues. V gave up 8 bases and J gave up 5 bases, with 21 bases separating them. CDR3 nucleotide sequence: TGTGCCATCGGGGACACCGGGACTCCCTGGGAGACCCAGTACTTC. Amino acid sequence: CAIGDTGTPWETQYF.

The chain links TRBV29-1 to TRBJ2-3, with D unclear. CDR3 length equals 16 residues. In germline, CDR1 is SQVTM, CDR2 ANQGSEA. Trimming pared 0 bases from V and 2 bases from J, leaving 15 bases between. CDR3 DNA: TGCAGCGTTGAAGATCCCCCAGGCCAGAACACAGATACGCAGTATTTT. Protein sequence: CSVEDPPGQNTDTQYF.

The chain joins TRBV28 to TRBJ2-1; D not resolved. Germline CDR1 is MDHEN and CDR2 is SYDVKM. The CDR3 consists of 16 residues. With 6 bases removed from V and 0 bases from J, the gap between germline ends came to 15 bases. The CDR3 DNA follows: TGTGCCAGCAGAGGAGACCTGGGAAGCTCCTACAATGAGCAGTTCTTC. Its protein product is CASRGDLGSSYNEQFF.

The V call is TRBV6-1, the J call TRBJ1-2; no definite D call. Trimming left V 0 bases short and J 5 bases short, with 22 bases between. The CDR3 runs 18 residues. Germline V gene data show CDR1 as MNHNS and CDR2 as SASEGT. CDR3 sequence: CASSEAHLGPTFGYGYTF. The CDR3 DNA is TGTGCCAGCAGTGAAGCCCATTTAGGACCGACCTTTGGTTATGGCTACACCTTC.

This clonotype was observed once. The genes are TRBV12-3 or TRBV12-4 and TRBJ2-5; 9 bases map to TRBD2. The CDR3 loop spans 13 amino acids. Germline trimming cut 6 bases from V and 5 bases from J; bases unmatched to any gene: 4. For the CDR3, the DNA is TGTGCCAGCAGCACCGGACTAGCGGAGACCCAGTACTTC. Encoded protein: CASSTGLAETQYF.

This clonotype was counted between two and nine times. The CDR3 protein is CASSYTGTPFGELFF. Here the CDR3 DNA reads TGTGCCAGCAGTTACACCGGGACCCCCTTCGGGGAGCTGTTTTTT. The chain uses TRBV11-3 and TRBJ2-2; D is possibly TRBD1 or TRBD2 (5 bases each). V was clipped by 6 bases and J by 7 bases, with 18 bases between them. Germline CDR1 is SGHNT and CDR2 is YENEEA. The CDR3 is made up of 15 amino acids.

The chain employs TRBV10-3 and TRBJ2-6; 8 nucleotides agree with TRBD1. This CDR3 has 19 amino acids. V lost 0 bases and J lost 0; bases outside the gene matches: 7. CDR1 ENHRY and CDR2 SYGVKD come from the germline V gene. The CDR3 region is CAISESWDRTSSGANVLTF. The CDR3, as DNA: TGTGCCATCAGTGAGTCGTGGGACAGGACCAGCTCTGGGGCCAACGTCCTGACTTTC.

The V gene is TRBV4-3, the J gene TRBJ2-5; weak D call: TRBD2 (5 bases). Germline CDR1 LGHNA, CDR2 YSLEER. V was pared by 0 bases and J by 5 bases, with 7 bases between. The CDR3 is 13 amino acids. CDR3 sequence reads: CASSQDQRETQYF. The CDR3 DNA follows: TGCGCCAGCAGCCAAGATCAGCGGGAGACCCAGTACTTC.

The rearrangement joins TRBV25-1 to TRBJ1-4; D gene ambiguous. V lost 8 bases and J lost 10, with 17 bases in between. Germline assignment: CDR1 MGHDK and CDR2 SYGVNS. This CDR3 region has 13 residues. CDR3: CASAEPGSRKLFF. CDR3 in DNA: TGTGCCAGCGCAGAACCGGGGTCCCGAAAACTGTTTTTT.

This clonotype was counted only a few times. The chain employs TRBV12-5 and TRBJ1-2; tentatively, D is TRBD1 (5 bases). V lost 1 base to trimming and J lost 8 bases, with 11 bases between them. This CDR3 spans 13 amino acids. Germline CDR1 is LGHNT and CDR2 is FRNRAP. The CDR3 nucleotides are TGTGCTAGTGGTTTGGCCGGGACTGTGGGCTACACCTTC. The encoded protein is CASGLAGTVGYTF.

This clonotype was counted a few times. V is TRBV9 and J is TRBJ2-3; either TRBD1 or TRBD2 may fit D (5 bases each). The CDR3 runs 15 residues. V lost 3 bases, J lost 0 bases, and 11 bases lay in between. The germline V gene has CDR1 SGDLS and CDR2 YYNGEE. CDR3 sequence: CASSARGHSTDTQYF. In DNA, the CDR3 is TGTGCCAGCAGCGCCCGGGGCCACAGCACAGATACGCAGTATTTT.

Points on this clonotype: A much larger clone lies a single base off, so this may be a read error. The V gene is TRBV9, the J gene TRBJ2-7; 11 nucleotides agree with TRBD1. The CDR3 is 14 amino acids. The V gene end was trimmed by 3 bases and the J gene end by 3 bases; junction bases not matched to a gene: 2. CDR1 is SGDLS, CDR2 YYNGEE, per germline. The CDR3 coding sequence is TGTGCCAGCAGCGCCGGGACAGGGGGCTACGAGCAGTACTTC. Protein sequence: CASSAGTGGYEQYF.

The chain has TRBV28 and TRBJ1-1; 8 bases fit TRBD1. The CDR3 runs to 15 residues. Germline V gene lookup returns CDR1 MDHEN and CDR2 SYDVKM. The trim removed 5 bases at V and 8 bases at J, leaving 13 bases unmatched. The CDR3 nucleotides read TGTGCCAGCAGTGAACCCGGGACAGGTCAACCCGAAGCTTTCTTT. Protein product: CASSEPGTGQPEAFF.

This clonotype has ten or more counts. The chain links TRBV9 to TRBJ1-2; no clear D. Germline V lookup: CDR1 SGDLS, CDR2 YYNGEE. V was clipped by 1 base and J by 1 base, with 5 bases between them. The length of the CDR3 is 13 residues. Here the CDR3 reads CASSVYDNYGYTF. In DNA form, the CDR3 reads TGTGCCAGCAGCGTATATGATAACTATGGCTACACCTTC.

The V gene is TRBV15, the J gene TRBJ1-2; D is ambiguous. The CDR3 has 14 residues. The V gene lost 0 bases and the J gene lost 6 bases, with 11 bases spanning the gap. The V gene's germline CDR1 is LNHNV and CDR2 YYDKDF (reference sequence). The CDR3: CATSRDQSSHGYTF. As DNA, the CDR3 is TGTGCCACCAGCAGAGATCAGAGTAGCCATGGCTACACCTTC.

This clonotype was seen only a few times. The chain uses TRBV19 and TRBJ1-6; perhaps TRBD1 as D (6 bases). The CDR3 contains 14 residues. Trimming pared 3 bases from V and 10 bases from J, leaving 13 bases between. Germline V lookup: CDR1 LNHDA, CDR2 SQIVND (reference sequence). As DNA, the CDR3 is TGTGCCAGTAGTATCTCGGGGGCGGAATCACCCCTCCACTTT. It is translated as CASSISGAESPLHF.

J is TRBJ1-2 and V is TRBV29-1, with a tentative D call TRBD1 (5 bases). Germline lookup yields CDR1 SQVTM and CDR2 ANQGSEA. The CDR3 consists of 15 residues. V was cut by 6 bases and J by 4 bases, with 21 bases left in between. In DNA form, the CDR3 reads TGCAGCGTGGGGGACCTGACTGCTTTCTCCTATGGCTACACCTTC. It yields the protein CSVGDLTAFSYGYTF.

This sequence joins TRBV7-2 and TRBJ2-1, with 7 bases lining up with TRBD2. The end of the DNA is better explained by TRBJ2-7, so the J call may be wrong. Germline CDR1 and CDR2: SGHTA and FQGNSA. The CDR3 sequence is 18 residues long. The CDR3 loop is CASSHMGGRGQSYNEQYF. In DNA, the CDR3 is TGTGCCAGCAGCCACATGGGAGGGAGGGGCCAATCCTACAATGAGCAGTACTTC.

This clonotype was found a few times. This chain joins TRBV20-1 and TRBJ2-7, with 12 positions matching TRBD2. V gave up 1 base and J gave up 0 bases; unmatched junction bases: 4. Germline V lookup: CDR1 DFQATT, CDR2 SNEGSKA (reference sequence). The CDR3 totals 16 residues. The CDR3 loop is CSARGLAGDPSYEQYF. CDR3 in DNA: TGCAGTGCTAGAGGACTAGCGGGAGACCCCTCCTACGAGCAGTACTTC.